This T cell receptor beta chain was identified during a study of shared clonotypes between healthy human individuals. Germline CDR1 SGHVS, CDR2 FNYEAQ. Trimming removed 2 bases at V and 4 bases at J, with 9 bases between. This CDR3 contains 13 residues. Recent acute infections and vaccinations were absent in the healthy HIV-negative adult donors. Genomic DNA from each subset was divided evenly over several immunoSEQ plates. Profiling relied on immunoSEQ multiplex PCR, and the TCRdb table lists in-frame clones only, not all of them. The sample carries some 530,000 clones, almost 80% recorded once. Input material: PBMCs. This clonotype was obtained from a woman aged 40-49 years in good health. Some clones in this sample may be carry-over from other donors' samples. J is TRBJ2-7 and V is TRBV7-6; possibly TRBD1 or TRBD2 for D (7 bases each). The CDR3 coding sequence is TGTGCCAGCAGCTTACAGGGGGGGTACGAGCAGTACTTC. It codes for CASSLQGGYEQYF.